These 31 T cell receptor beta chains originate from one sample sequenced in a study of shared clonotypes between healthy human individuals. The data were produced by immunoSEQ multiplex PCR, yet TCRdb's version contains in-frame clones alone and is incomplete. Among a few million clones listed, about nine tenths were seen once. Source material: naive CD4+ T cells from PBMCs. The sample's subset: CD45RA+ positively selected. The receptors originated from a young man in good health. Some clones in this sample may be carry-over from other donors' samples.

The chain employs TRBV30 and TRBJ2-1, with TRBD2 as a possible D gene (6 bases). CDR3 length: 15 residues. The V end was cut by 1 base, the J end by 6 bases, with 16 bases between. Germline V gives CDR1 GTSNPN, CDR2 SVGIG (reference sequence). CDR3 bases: TGTGCCTGGAGTGCGTTTGGGCCTAGCGTCAATGAGCAGTTCTTC. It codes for CAWSAFGPSVNEQFF.

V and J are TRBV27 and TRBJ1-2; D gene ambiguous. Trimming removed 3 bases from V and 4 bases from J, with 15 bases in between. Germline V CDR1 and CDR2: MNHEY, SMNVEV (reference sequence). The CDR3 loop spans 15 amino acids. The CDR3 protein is CASSFIPPRFYGYTF. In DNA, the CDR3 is TGTGCCAGCAGTTTTATCCCCCCGCGGTTCTATGGCTACACCTTC.

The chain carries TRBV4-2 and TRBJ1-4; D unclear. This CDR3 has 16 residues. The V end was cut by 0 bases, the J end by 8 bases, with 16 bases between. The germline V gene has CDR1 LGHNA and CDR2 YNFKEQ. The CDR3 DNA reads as TGTGCCAGCAGCCAAGATCCGGGCCTCCCCGAGGAAAAACTGTTTTTT. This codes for CASSQDPGLPEEKLFF.

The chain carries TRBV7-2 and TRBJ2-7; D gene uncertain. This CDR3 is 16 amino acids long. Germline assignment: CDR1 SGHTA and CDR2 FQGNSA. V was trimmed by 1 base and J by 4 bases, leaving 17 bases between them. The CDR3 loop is CASSLVPHKLAYEQYF. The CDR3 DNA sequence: TGTGCCAGCAGCTTAGTTCCACACAAGTTGGCGTACGAGCAGTACTTC.

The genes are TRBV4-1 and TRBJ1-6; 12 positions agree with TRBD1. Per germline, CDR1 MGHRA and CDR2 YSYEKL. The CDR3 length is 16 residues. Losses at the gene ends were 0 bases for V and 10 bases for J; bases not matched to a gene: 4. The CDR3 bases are TGCGCCAGCAGCCAAGATTCGGGACAGGGGGCCTCACCCCTCCACTTT. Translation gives CASSQDSGQGASPLHF.

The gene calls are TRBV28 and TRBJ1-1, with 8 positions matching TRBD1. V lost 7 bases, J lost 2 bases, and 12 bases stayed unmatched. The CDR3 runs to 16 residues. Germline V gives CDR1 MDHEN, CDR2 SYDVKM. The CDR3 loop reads CASTQGQGSFNTEAFF. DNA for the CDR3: TGTGCCAGCACCCAAGGACAGGGATCCTTTAACACTGAAGCTTTCTTT.

The DNA of the CDR3 is TGTGCCAGCAGCCAAGATTGGGCCCAGCGGGCGGGGGAGACCCAGTACTTC. It codes for CASSQDWAQRAGETQYF. The chain combines TRBV4-2 with TRBJ2-5; weak D call: TRBD2 (6 bases). Trimming pared 0 bases from V and 5 bases from J, leaving 19 bases between. This CDR3 is built from 17 residues. Germline V gene lookup returns CDR1 LGHNA and CDR2 YNFKEQ.

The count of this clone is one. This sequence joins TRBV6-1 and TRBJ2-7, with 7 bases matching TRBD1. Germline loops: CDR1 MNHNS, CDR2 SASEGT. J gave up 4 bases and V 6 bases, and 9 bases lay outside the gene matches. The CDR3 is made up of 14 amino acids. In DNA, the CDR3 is TGTGCCAGCAGATTAGACAGGGTTCGGTACGAGCAGTACTTC. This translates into CASRLDRVRYEQYF.

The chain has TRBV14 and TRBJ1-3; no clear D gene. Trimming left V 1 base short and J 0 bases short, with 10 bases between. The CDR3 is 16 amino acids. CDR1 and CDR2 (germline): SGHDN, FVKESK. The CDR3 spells CASSQVGRSSGNTIYF. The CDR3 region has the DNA TGTGCCAGCAGCCAAGTCGGGAGATCCTCTGGAAACACCATATATTTT.

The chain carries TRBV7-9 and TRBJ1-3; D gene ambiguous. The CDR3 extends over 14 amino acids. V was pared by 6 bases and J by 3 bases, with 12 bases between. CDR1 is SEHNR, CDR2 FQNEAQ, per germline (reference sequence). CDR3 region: CASRALVIGNTIYF. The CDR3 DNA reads TGTGCCAGCAGGGCCCTGGTGATTGGAAACACCATATATTTT.

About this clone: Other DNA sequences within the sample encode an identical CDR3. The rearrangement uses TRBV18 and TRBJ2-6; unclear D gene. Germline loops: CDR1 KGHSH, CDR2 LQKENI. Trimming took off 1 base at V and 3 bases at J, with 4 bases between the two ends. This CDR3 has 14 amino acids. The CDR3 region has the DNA TGTGCCAGCTCACCACGCGGTGGGGCCAACGTCCTGACTTTC. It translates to CASSPRGGANVLTF.

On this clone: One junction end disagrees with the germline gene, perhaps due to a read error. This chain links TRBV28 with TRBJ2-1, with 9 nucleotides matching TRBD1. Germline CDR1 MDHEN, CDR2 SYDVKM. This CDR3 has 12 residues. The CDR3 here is CASSPPGQGKIF. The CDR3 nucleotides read TGTGCCAGCAGTCCACCGGGACAGGGCAAGATCTTC.

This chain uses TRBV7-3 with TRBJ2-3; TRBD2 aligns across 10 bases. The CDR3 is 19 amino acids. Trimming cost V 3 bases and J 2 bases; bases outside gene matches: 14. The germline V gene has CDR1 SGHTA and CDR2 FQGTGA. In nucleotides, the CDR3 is TGTGCCAGCAGCTTCGGTAGAACTAGCGGGGACAGCCTCACAGATACGCAGTATTTT. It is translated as CASSFGRTSGDSLTDTQYF.

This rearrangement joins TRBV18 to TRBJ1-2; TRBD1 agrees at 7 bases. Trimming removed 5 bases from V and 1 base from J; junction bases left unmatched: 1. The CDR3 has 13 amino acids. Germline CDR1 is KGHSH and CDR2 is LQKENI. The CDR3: CASSGDSNYGYTF. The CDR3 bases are TGTGCCAGCTCAGGGGACAGTAACTATGGCTACACCTTC.

For the CDR3, the DNA is TGCGCCAGCAGCTTGGCGGGTTCGGCCTTGGGGGGCTACACCTTC. This encodes CASSLAGSALGGYTF. J is TRBJ1-2 and V is TRBV5-1; D is uncertain. CDR1 SGHRS and CDR2 YFSETQ come from the germline V gene. The CDR3 has 15 amino acids. The V end was cut by 0 bases, the J end by 8 bases, with 17 bases between.

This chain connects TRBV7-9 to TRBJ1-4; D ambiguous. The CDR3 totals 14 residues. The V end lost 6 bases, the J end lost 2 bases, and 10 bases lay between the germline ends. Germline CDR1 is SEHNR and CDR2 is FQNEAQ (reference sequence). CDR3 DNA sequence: TGTGCCAGCAGGGAAGGGCGGACTAATGAAAAACTGTTTTTT. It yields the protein CASREGRTNEKLFF.

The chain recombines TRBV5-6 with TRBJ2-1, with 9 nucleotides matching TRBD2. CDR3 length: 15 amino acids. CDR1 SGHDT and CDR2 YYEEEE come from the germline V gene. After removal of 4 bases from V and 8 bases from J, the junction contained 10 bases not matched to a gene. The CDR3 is CASSAGLAGIYEQFF. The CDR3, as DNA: TGTGCCAGCAGCGCCGGCCTAGCGGGAATCTATGAGCAGTTCTTC.

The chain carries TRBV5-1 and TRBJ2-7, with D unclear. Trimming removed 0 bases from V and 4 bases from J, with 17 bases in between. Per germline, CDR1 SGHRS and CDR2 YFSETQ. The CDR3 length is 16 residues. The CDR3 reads CASSLAAEGWRYEQYF. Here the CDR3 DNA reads TGCGCCAGCAGCTTGGCCGCAGAAGGATGGCGATACGAGCAGTACTTC.

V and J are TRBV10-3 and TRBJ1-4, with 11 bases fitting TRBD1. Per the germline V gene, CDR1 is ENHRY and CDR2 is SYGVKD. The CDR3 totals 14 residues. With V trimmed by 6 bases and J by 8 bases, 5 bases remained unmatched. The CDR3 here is CAIRGQGVGEKLFF. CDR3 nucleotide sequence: TGTGCCATCAGGGGACAGGGGGTAGGGGAAAAACTGTTTTTT.

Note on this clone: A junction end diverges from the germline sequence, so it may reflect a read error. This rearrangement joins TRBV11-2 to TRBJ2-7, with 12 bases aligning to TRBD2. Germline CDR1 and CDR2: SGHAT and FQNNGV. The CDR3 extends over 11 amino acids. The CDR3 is CASSAGLAGLF. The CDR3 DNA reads TGTGCCAGCAGCGCGGGACTAGCGGGCCTCTTC.

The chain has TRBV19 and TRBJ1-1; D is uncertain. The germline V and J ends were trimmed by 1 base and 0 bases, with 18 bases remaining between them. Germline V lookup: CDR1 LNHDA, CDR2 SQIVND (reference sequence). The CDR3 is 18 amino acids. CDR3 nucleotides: TGTGCCAGTAGTATAGCCGGAGACATCGAGACCATGAACACTGAAGCTTTCTTT. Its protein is CASSIAGDIETMNTEAFF.

The CDR3 here is CASSSPGAGYGYTF. In DNA, the CDR3 is TGTGCCAGCAGCTCCCCCGGGGCCGGCTATGGCTACACCTTC. The V and J genes are TRBV7-9 and TRBJ1-2, with a tentative D call TRBD1 (5 bases). Germline loops: CDR1 SEHNR, CDR2 FQNEAQ (reference sequence). V gave up 4 bases and J gave up 4 bases, with 13 bases separating them. This CDR3 is 14 amino acids long.

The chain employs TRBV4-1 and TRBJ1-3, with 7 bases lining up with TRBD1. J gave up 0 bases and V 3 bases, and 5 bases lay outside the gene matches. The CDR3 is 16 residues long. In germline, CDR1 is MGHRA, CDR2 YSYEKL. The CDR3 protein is CASSHPGGSSGNTIYF. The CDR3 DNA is TGCGCCAGCAGCCACCCAGGGGGAAGCTCTGGAAACACCATATATTTT.

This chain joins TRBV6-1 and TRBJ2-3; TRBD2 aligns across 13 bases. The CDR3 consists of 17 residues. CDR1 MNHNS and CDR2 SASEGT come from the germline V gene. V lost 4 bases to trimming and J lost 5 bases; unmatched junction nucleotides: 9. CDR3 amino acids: CASSGRTSGSYGDTQYF. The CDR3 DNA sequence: TGTGCCAGCAGTGGCCGGACTAGCGGGAGTTATGGAGATACGCAGTATTTT.

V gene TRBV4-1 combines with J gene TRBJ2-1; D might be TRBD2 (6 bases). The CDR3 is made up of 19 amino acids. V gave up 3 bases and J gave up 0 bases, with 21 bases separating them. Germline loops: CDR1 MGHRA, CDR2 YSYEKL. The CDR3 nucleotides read TGCGCCAGCAGCCAGAGGACGGGTCCGGGACTCGCCTCCTACAATGAGCAGTTCTTC. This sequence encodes CASSQRTGPGLASYNEQFF.

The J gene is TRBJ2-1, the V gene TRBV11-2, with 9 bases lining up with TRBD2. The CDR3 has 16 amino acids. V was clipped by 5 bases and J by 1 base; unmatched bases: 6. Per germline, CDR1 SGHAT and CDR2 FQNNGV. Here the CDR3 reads CASSPASGASYNEQFF. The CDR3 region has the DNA TGTGCCAGCAGCCCGGCTAGCGGGGCGTCCTACAATGAGCAGTTCTTC.

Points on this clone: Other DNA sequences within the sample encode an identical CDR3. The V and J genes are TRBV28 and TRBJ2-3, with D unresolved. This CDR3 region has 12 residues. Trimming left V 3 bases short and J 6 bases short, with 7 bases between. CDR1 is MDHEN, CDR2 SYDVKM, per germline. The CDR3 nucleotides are TGTGCCAGCAGTTTGACTGTTGATACGCAGTATTTT. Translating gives CASSLTVDTQYF. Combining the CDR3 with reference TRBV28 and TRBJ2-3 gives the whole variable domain DVKVTQSSRYLVKRTGEKVFLECVQDMDHENMFWYRQDPGLGLRLIYFSYDVKMKEKGDIPEGYSVSREKKERFSLILESASTNQTSMYLCASSLTVDTQYFGPGTRLTVL.

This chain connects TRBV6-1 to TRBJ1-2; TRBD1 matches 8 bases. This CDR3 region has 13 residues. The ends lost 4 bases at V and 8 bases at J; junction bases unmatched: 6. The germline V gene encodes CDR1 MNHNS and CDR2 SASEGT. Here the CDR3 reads CASSADRAGGYTF. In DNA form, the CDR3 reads TGTGCCAGCAGTGCGGACAGGGCGGGAGGCTACACCTTC.

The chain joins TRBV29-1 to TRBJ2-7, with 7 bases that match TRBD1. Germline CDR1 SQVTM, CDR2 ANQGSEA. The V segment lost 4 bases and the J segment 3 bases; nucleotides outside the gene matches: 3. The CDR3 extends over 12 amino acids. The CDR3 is CSVGGTVYEQYF. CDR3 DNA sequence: TGCAGCGTTGGTGGGACAGTCTACGAGCAGTACTTC.

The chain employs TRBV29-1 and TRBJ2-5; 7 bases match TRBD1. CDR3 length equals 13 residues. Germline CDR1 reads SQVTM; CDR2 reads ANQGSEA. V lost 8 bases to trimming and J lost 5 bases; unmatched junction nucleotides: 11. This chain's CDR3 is CSSSGQAKETQYF. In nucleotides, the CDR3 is TGCAGCAGTAGTGGACAGGCCAAGGAGACCCAGTACTTC.

The CDR3 DNA reads as TGCGCCAGCTCTCATCTTGGGGCGGGAGAAGCTTTCTTT. It encodes CASSHLGAGEAFF. J is TRBJ1-1 and V is TRBV4-3, with D maybe TRBD1 (5 bases). Trimming stripped 8 bases from V and 8 bases from J, with 18 bases between. CDR3 length: 13 residues. Germline loops: CDR1 LGHNA, CDR2 YSLEER.